This record looks at one T cell receptor (beta chain) sequence and its context. Per the original data handling: Junction-only sequences without quality scores came from ImmunoSEQ, so filtering differed. Profiled with immunoSEQ multiplex PCR; TCRdb holds only in-frame clones, not every one. V, J and clone size were drawn from that table, and D and trimming were deduced from the DNA. The sample records 980,000 or so clones, around three quarters being singletons. The data stem from a study of shared clonotypes between healthy human individuals. In germline, CDR1 is WNHNN, CDR2 SYGVQD (reference sequence). This CDR3 comprises 13 residues. V gave up 7 bases and J gave up 4 bases; unmatched junction bases: 4.

Material: memory CD4+ T cells sorted from blood. Subset given: CD45RA-negative fraction. The genes are TRBV10-1 and TRBJ2-5; 9 nucleotides agree with TRBD1. This receptor was taken from a man aged 18 to 30 in good health. CDR3 coding DNA: TGCGCCAGCAAGTACAGGGGGCGAGAGACCCAGTACTTC. This encodes CASKYRGRETQYF.